This TCR beta chain is from a study of T-cell memory formation after mild COVID-19. CDR1 is SGHRS and CDR2 is YFSETQ in the germline V gene. The V end lost 3 bases, the J end lost 3 bases, and 7 bases lay between the germline ends. The CDR3 has 12 residues. Regarding this clonotype: Its antigen is as yet unknown.

TCRdb itself ran the 5' RACE reads through MiXCR, one entry per CDR3 protein. The sample has around 300,000 distinct CDR3 sequences; about a sixth are singletons. Study observations and caveats: CD4+ bias marked clones expanding day 15 to 37, unlike balanced contracting clones. Second-wave clones with a day 37 peak had unconfirmed SARS-CoV-2 specificity.

This receptor was identified in a man between 18 and 35 years old who had mild COVID-19 (a few samples of this study predate the infection). Cell type and time point are not known. The chain has TRBV5-1 and TRBJ2-7, with D hard to call. Sample: PBMCs or a T cell subset sorted from them (not recorded which). The CDR3 DNA sequence: TGCGCCAGCAGCTCCGGATACTACGAGCAGTACTTC. This gives the protein CASSSGYYEQYF.